The next 18 T cell receptor beta chains were all read from a single sample in a study of shared clonotypes between healthy human individuals (TCRdb year 2020). Libraries were constructed by the immunoSEQ multiplex PCR assay. TCRdb holds this immuneACCESS table with in-frame rearrangements only. Some clones are missing; in checked studies, unresolved V genes explain under half, and the rest has no known cause. Counted in this sample were hundreds of thousands of clones; under 80% of them appeared once. About 1.7% of the sample belongs to the ten largest clones. Input material: memory CD4+ T cells sorted from blood. Reading the label with the study, this specimen's cell subset or site is: CD45RA-negative fraction. The receptors come from a young woman in good health.

The V and J genes are TRBV7-2 and TRBJ2-3; TRBD2 matches 13 bases. Losses at the gene ends were 5 bases for V and 5 bases for J; bases not matched to a gene: 7. CDR1 and CDR2 (germline): SGHTA, FQGNSA. The CDR3 runs 16 residues. The DNA for the CDR3 is TGTGCCAGCAGCCCCAGGACTAGCGGGAGAGGAGATACGCAGTATTTT. Protein product: CASSPRTSGRGDTQYF.

This clone has just a few counts. The rearrangement joins TRBV29-1 to TRBJ1-2, with TRBD1 matching 8 bases. CDR3 length: 14 amino acids. The germline V gene encodes CDR1 SQVTM and CDR2 ANQGSEA. Germline trimming cut 3 bases from V and 7 bases from J; bases unmatched to any gene: 10. Here the CDR3 DNA reads TGCAGCGTTGATGGACAGGGCGGCCAGGTTGGCTACACCTTC. This encodes CSVDGQGGQVGYTF.

The chain joins TRBV5-1 to TRBJ1-5; 7 bases are a match to TRBD1. The ends lost 4 bases at V and 7 bases at J; junction bases unmatched: 11. The CDR3 is made up of 15 amino acids. Germline-derived CDR1 and CDR2 are SGHRS and YFSETQ. The DNA of the CDR3 is TGCGCCAGCAGCCCCATGACAGGGCTGGAACAGCCCCAGCATTTT. Residues: CASSPMTGLEQPQHF. The variable domain in full, completed from reference TRBV5-1 and TRBJ1-5, reads KAGVTQTPRYLIKTRGQQVTLSCSPISGHRSVSWYQQTPGQGLQFLFEYFSETQRNKGNFPGRFSGRQFSNSRSEMNVSTLELGDSALYLCASSPMTGLEQPQHFGDGTRLSIL.

The chain joins TRBV5-4 to TRBJ2-1; TRBD2 matches at 11 bases. The CDR3 is made up of 15 amino acids. Germline V gene lookup returns CDR1 SGHNT and CDR2 YYREEE (reference sequence). The J segment lost 4 bases and the V segment lost 4 bases, leaving 4 bases of the junction unmatched. Here the CDR3 DNA reads TGTGCCAGCAGCACCGGGACTAGCGGTTACAATGAGCAGTTCTTC. This sequence encodes CASSTGTSGYNEQFF.

This clone was seen a single time. This sequence joins TRBV2 and TRBJ2-7, with D perhaps matching TRBD1 or TRBD2 (5 bases each). With 7 bases removed from V and 5 bases from J, the gap between germline ends came to 18 bases. Germline values: CDR1 SNHLY, CDR2 FYNNEI. The CDR3 contains 14 residues. CDR3 protein: CASKRGGPTNEQYF. CDR3 coding DNA: TGTGCCAGCAAGAGGGGCGGCCCGACGAACGAGCAGTACTTC. The full variable domain, completed using reference TRBV2 and TRBJ2-7, is EPEVTQTPSHQVTQMGQEVILRCVPISNHLYFYWYRQILGQKVEFLVSFYNNEISEKSEIFDDQFSVERPDGSNFTLKIRSTKLEDSAMYFCASKRGGPTNEQYFGPGTRLTVT.

This CDR3 is CASSLVGGRYGYTF. CDR3 in DNA: TGCGCCAGCAGCTTGGTAGGGGGCCGGTATGGCTACACCTTC. The V gene is TRBV5-1, the J gene TRBJ1-2, with TRBD1 matching 7 bases. The CDR3 consists of 14 residues. Trimming at V came to 0 bases and at J to 5 bases, leaving 4 bases not matched to a gene. CDR1 is SGHRS, CDR2 YFSETQ, per germline.

The genes are TRBV5-1 and TRBJ2-2, with 10 bases lining up with TRBD2. V lost 0 bases to trimming and J lost 7 bases; unmatched junction nucleotides: 9. The CDR3 consists of 17 residues. The germline V gene has CDR1 SGHRS and CDR2 YFSETQ. CDR3 in DNA: TGCGCCAGCAGCTTGGAGAAGCGGGAGGGCCGAGGCGGGGAGCTGTTTTTT. Protein sequence: CASSLEKREGRGGELFF. Filled out from reference TRBV5-1 and TRBJ2-2, the complete variable domain reads KAGVTQTPRYLIKTRGQQVTLSCSPISGHRSVSWYQQTPGQGLQFLFEYFSETQRNKGNFPGRFSGRQFSNSRSEMNVSTLELGDSALYLCASSLEKREGRGGELFFGEGSRLTVL.

The V call is TRBV2, the J call TRBJ2-1, with unresolved D. Germline lookup yields CDR1 SNHLY and CDR2 FYNNEI. Trimming took off 4 bases at V and 8 bases at J, with 9 bases between the two ends. The length of the CDR3 is 12 residues. The CDR3, as DNA: TGTGCCAGCAGTGGCCCGAGCGATGAGCAGTTCTTC. It is translated as CASSGPSDEQFF. Supplemented by reference TRBV2 and TRBJ2-1, the full variable domain reads EPEVTQTPSHQVTQMGQEVILRCVPISNHLYFYWYRQILGQKVEFLVSFYNNEISEKSEIFDDQFSVERPDGSNFTLKIRSTKLEDSAMYFCASSGPSDEQFFGPGTRLTVL.

In its sample, this clone was seen once. Other DNA variants within this sample encode the same CDR3. The chain joins TRBV5-1 to TRBJ2-2, with D possibly TRBD2 on 5 matching bases. CDR3 length: 14 amino acids. Germline CDR1 is SGHRS and CDR2 is YFSETQ. V shed 0 bases and J shed 5 bases, with 8 bases lying between them. The CDR3 DNA follows: TGCGCCAGCAGCTTGGGGACTTCTACCGGGGAGCTGTTTTTT. Its protein is CASSLGTSTGELFF.

The chain joins TRBV7-6 to TRBJ2-3, with 9 bases aligning to TRBD1. The CDR3 consists of 16 residues. Germline V lookup: CDR1 SGHVS, CDR2 FNYEAQ. Unmatched junction bases numbered 5, after V lost 0 bases and J lost 4 bases. The CDR3 protein is CASSLAQGQGSDTQYF. CDR3 DNA: TGTGCCAGCAGCTTAGCGCAGGGACAGGGATCAGATACGCAGTATTTT. The full variable domain, its missing parts supplied by reference TRBV7-6 and TRBJ2-3, is GAGVSQSPRYKVTKRGQDVALRCDPISGHVSLYWYRQALGQGPEFLTYFNYEAQQDKSGLPNDRFSAERPEGSISTLTIQRTEQRDSAMYRCASSLAQGQGSDTQYFGPGTRLTVL.

The gene calls are TRBV6-5 and TRBJ1-2; unclear D gene. Between the trimmed V and J ends, which lost 5 bases and 7 bases, there was a span of 11 bases. The CDR3 sequence is 12 residues long. From germline, CDR1 is MNHEY and CDR2 SVGAGI. The CDR3 reads CASSPTTRGYTF. CDR3 sequence (DNA): TGTGCCAGCAGTCCCACGACCCGTGGCTACACCTTC.

V gene TRBV5-1 combines with J gene TRBJ2-6; no firm D call. The CDR3 is made up of 17 amino acids. V was clipped by 0 bases and J by 4 bases, with 14 bases between them. The germline V gene encodes CDR1 SGHRS and CDR2 YFSETQ. CDR3 amino acids: CASSLEFSGSGANVLTF. In nucleotides, the CDR3 is TGCGCCAGCAGCTTGGAGTTTTCAGGATCCGGGGCCAACGTCCTGACTTTC.

The chain uses TRBV7-8 and TRBJ2-3, with D perhaps matching TRBD2 (5 bases). The germline V and J ends were trimmed by 5 bases and 4 bases, with 19 bases remaining between them. The CDR3 is 16 amino acids. Germline CDR1 and CDR2: SGHVS and FQNEAQ. CDR3 DNA: TGTGCCAGCAGCCCAGGTGGCGGAGGCTTGCCAGATACGCAGTATTTT. This codes for CASSPGGGGLPDTQYF.

This clone showed up just once. A junction boundary mismatches the germline segment, possibly from a read error. The chain combines TRBV5-1 with TRBJ2-7; 9 bases agree with TRBD2. CDR1 and CDR2 (germline): SGHRS, YFSETQ. The CDR3 runs 14 residues. CDR3 DNA sequence: TGCGCCAGCAGTTTGGATAGCGGGAGCTACGAGCAGTACTTC. Protein product: CASSLDSGSYEQYF.

The genes are TRBV5-1 and TRBJ2-2; 14 nucleotides line up with TRBD2. J gave up 7 bases and V 2 bases, and 7 bases lay outside the gene matches. The CDR3 spans 17 residues. Germline V gives CDR1 SGHRS, CDR2 YFSETQ. This CDR3 is CASSLKTSGRDGGELFF. The CDR3 DNA follows: TGCGCCAGCAGCTTAAAGACTAGCGGGAGGGATGGCGGGGAGCTGTTTTTT.

Only a few counts were recorded for this clone. Other DNA sequences in the same sample also yield this CDR3. CDR3 in DNA: TGTGCCACCAGCAGGGACAGGGACGGGTATGGCTACACCTTC. Protein product: CATSRDRDGYGYTF. V and J are TRBV15 and TRBJ1-2; 8 bases fit TRBD1. This CDR3 has 14 amino acids. The V gene's germline CDR1 is LNHNV and CDR2 YYDKDF (reference sequence). V shed 3 bases and J 5 bases; nucleotides not matched to a gene: 5.

This clone was observed a handful of times. The chain's CDR3 is CASSSWDRGGQFF. The CDR3 DNA reads TGCGCCAGCAGCTCCTGGGACAGGGGTGGCCAGTTCTTC. V is TRBV5-1 and J is TRBJ2-1; 10 nucleotides agree with TRBD1. This CDR3 has 13 residues. V dropped 3 bases and J dropped 13; count of bases not matched to a gene: 7. Germline-derived CDR1 and CDR2 are SGHRS and YFSETQ.

The V call is TRBV2, the J call TRBJ1-1; D uncertain. V was pared by 4 bases and J by 2 bases, with 8 bases between. CDR3 length: 13 residues. CDR1 and CDR2 (germline): SNHLY, FYNNEI. CDR3 coding DNA: TGTGCCAGCAGTGCCCTGTCCAACACTGAAGCTTTCTTT. It yields the protein CASSALSNTEAFF. The full variable domain, rest sourced from reference TRBV2 and TRBJ1-1, is EPEVTQTPSHQVTQMGQEVILRCVPISNHLYFYWYRQILGQKVEFLVSFYNNEISEKSEIFDDQFSVERPDGSNFTLKIRSTKLEDSAMYFCASSALSNTEAFFGQGTRLTVV.